The 18 T cell receptor beta chains below all came from one sample that was sequenced in a study of blood T cell repertoires in COVID-19. This table comes from immunoSEQ multiplex PCR, and its TCRdb copy is limited to in-frame clones, with some not included. The sample includes around 190,000 clones, approximately 80% of them seen just once. Material for sequencing was peripheral blood. The receptor source for this set is a human donor in a cohort sampled during active COVID-19.

The J gene is TRBJ2-1, the V gene TRBV24-1, with 10 bases matching TRBD2. In germline, CDR1 is KGHDR, CDR2 SFDVKD. The CDR3 has 18 amino acids. After removal of 4 bases from V and 5 bases from J, the junction contained 13 bases not matched to a gene. The CDR3 reads CATSDLAGDNRNDNEQFF. CDR3 nucleotides: TGTGCCACCAGTGACCTAGCGGGAGATAATAGGAATGACAATGAGCAGTTCTTC.

The rearrangement uses TRBV2 and TRBJ2-7, with 13 bases aligning to TRBD2. The germline V gene has CDR1 SNHLY and CDR2 FYNNEI. This CDR3 comprises 13 residues. V trimming: 6 bases; J trimming: 6 bases; junction bases outside the gene matches: 2. CDR3 DNA sequence: TGTGCCAGCAGAGGACTAGCGGGAGCCGAGCAGTACTTC. Encoded protein: CASRGLAGAEQYF.

This clone came up a few times. The chain employs TRBV9 and TRBJ2-2; tentative D call: TRBD2 (5 bases). CDR1 and CDR2 from the germline V gene are SGDLS and YYNGEE. The CDR3 length is 16 residues. The V end was cut by 0 bases, the J end by 0 bases, with 9 bases between. The CDR3 protein is CASSVVGGPNTGELFF. The CDR3, as DNA: TGTGCCAGCAGCGTAGTTGGCGGGCCGAACACCGGGGAGCTGTTTTTT.

The rearrangement links TRBV2 to TRBJ1-5; D gene ambiguous. V lost 6 bases, J lost 4 bases, and 10 bases lay in between. The V gene's germline CDR1 is SNHLY and CDR2 FYNNEI. The CDR3 has 13 amino acids. The CDR3 nucleotides are TGTGCCAGCAGCACAGAGTTTAATCAGCCCCAGCATTTT. It encodes CASSTEFNQPQHF.

This chain uses TRBV27 with TRBJ1-2; D is undetermined. CDR1 and CDR2 from the germline V gene are MNHEY and SMNVEV (reference sequence). The V and J ends lost 6 bases and 6 bases respectively, with 14 bases between them. The CDR3 spans 13 residues. For the CDR3, the DNA is TGTGCCAGCAGAGTTTTAGGAGGTGATGGCTACACCTTC. Protein product: CASRVLGGDGYTF.

V and J are TRBV5-8 and TRBJ2-1, with 14 bases matching TRBD2. The CDR3 consists of 18 residues. The junction had 12 bases not matched to a gene; V was cut back by 3 bases and J by 7 bases. Germline V gene sequence: CDR1 SGHTS, CDR2 YDEGEE. The CDR3 here is CASSSGLGLAGVGNEQFF. For the CDR3, the DNA is TGTGCCAGCAGCTCGGGGCTGGGACTAGCGGGAGTGGGGAATGAGCAGTTCTTC.

This clone was seen a single time. The chain couples TRBV7-2 to TRBJ2-7, with TRBD2 matching over 10 bases. CDR1 and CDR2 (germline): SGHTA, FQGNSA. V gave up 2 bases and J gave up 0 bases; unmatched junction bases: 7. The CDR3 covers 17 residues. The CDR3 nucleotides are TGTGCCAGCAGCTTATTGTTTCTAGCGGGAGCCTCCTACGAGCAGTACTTC. Amino acids: CASSLLFLAGASYEQYF.

The genes are TRBV6-6 and TRBJ1-2, with D possibly being TRBD1 (5 bases). Germline V CDR1 and CDR2: MNHNY, SVGAGI (reference sequence). V was clipped by 5 bases and J by 7 bases, with 17 bases between them. The CDR3 runs to 14 residues. CDR3 in amino acids: CASSLNGQGFGYTF. In nucleotides, the CDR3 is TGTGCCAGCAGTCTAAATGGGCAGGGCTTTGGCTACACCTTC.

The rearrangement links TRBV18 to TRBJ2-7, with 7 bases aligning to TRBD1. Germline values: CDR1 KGHSH, CDR2 LQKENI. V gave up 1 base and J gave up 4 bases; unmatched junction bases: 4. The CDR3 sequence is 14 residues long. The CDR3, as DNA: TGTGCCAGCTCACCACGGCAGGGGGTGTACGAGCAGTACTTC. This sequence encodes CASSPRQGVYEQYF. Based on the CDR3 plus reference TRBV18 and TRBJ2-7, the full variable domain is NAGVMQNPRHLVRRRGQEARLRCSPMKGHSHVYWYRQLPEEGLKFMVYLQKENIIDESGMPKERFSAEFPKEGPSILRIQQVVRGDSAAYFCASSPRQGVYEQYFGPGTRLTVT.

The chain couples TRBV13 to TRBJ2-3; TRBD2 agrees at 7 bases. This CDR3 has 19 residues. The V and J ends lost 2 bases and 0 bases, in that order; junction bases with no gene match: 14. CDR1 and CDR2 (germline): PRHDT, FYEKMQ (reference sequence). CDR3 residues: CASSLLILAERASTDTQYF. For the CDR3, the DNA is TGTGCCAGCAGCTTATTGATCCTAGCGGAAAGAGCTAGCACAGATACGCAGTATTTT.

The J gene is TRBJ2-1, the V gene TRBV7-9; 11 nucleotides agree with TRBD2. The CDR3 is 15 residues long. The V and J ends lost 8 bases and 2 bases, in that order; junction bases with no gene match: 5. The germline V gene has CDR1 SEHNR and CDR2 FQNEAQ (reference sequence). In DNA form, the CDR3 reads TGTGCCAGCTCGGCGACTAGCGGGGCCTACAATGAGCAGTTCTTC. Its protein is CASSATSGAYNEQFF.

The chain has TRBV3-1 (or the pseudogene TRBV3-2) and TRBJ2-7; TRBD2 agrees at 9 bases. V was clipped by 2 bases and J by 3 bases; unmatched bases: 2. Germline assignment: CDR1 LGHDT and CDR2 YNNKEL (reference sequence). There are 14 residues in the CDR3. The CDR3 reads CASSQLAGNYEQYF. In DNA form, the CDR3 reads TGTGCCAGCAGCCAACTAGCGGGGAACTACGAGCAGTACTTC.

The sample holds a few counts of this clone. This chain connects TRBV7-9 to TRBJ2-1; 10 nucleotides agree with TRBD2. Unmatched junction bases numbered 7, after V lost 5 bases and J lost 3 bases. CDR3 size: 16 residues. CDR1 is SEHNR and CDR2 is FQNEAQ in the germline V gene (reference sequence). Here the CDR3 DNA reads TGTGCCAGCAGCCTACTGACTAGCGGGCTCTACAATGAGCAGTTCTTC. Its translation is CASSLLTSGLYNEQFF.

The gene calls are TRBV15 and TRBJ2-1, with D perhaps TRBD2 (5 bases). Trimming took off 1 base at V and 12 bases at J, with 16 bases between the two ends. Germline-derived CDR1 and CDR2 are LNHNV and YYDKDF (reference sequence). The CDR3 is 14 residues long. In DNA form, the CDR3 reads TGTGCCACCAGCAGAGCCGGGAATTGGCGTGGGCAGTTCTTC. Translation gives CATSRAGNWRGQFF.

This rearrangement joins TRBV6-2 or TRBV6-3 to TRBJ2-7; 8 nucleotides match TRBD2. Per the germline V gene, CDR1 is MNHEY and CDR2 is SVGEGT. V trimming: 4 bases; J trimming: 4 bases; junction bases outside the gene matches: 3. There are 13 residues in the CDR3. The CDR3 region has the DNA TGTGCCAGCAGTTTCAGCGGGAGTTACGAGCAGTACTTC. Amino acid sequence: CASSFSGSYEQYF.

V and J are TRBV10-3 and TRBJ2-7, with D perhaps TRBD1 (5 bases). This CDR3 spans 10 amino acids. V was clipped by 10 bases and J by 10 bases, with 14 bases between them. CDR1 is ENHRY, CDR2 SYGVKD, per germline. CDR3 sequence (DNA): TGTGCCACAGGGCTGACAGCCCAGTACTTC. It is translated as CATGLTAQYF.

This chain links TRBV9 with TRBJ2-3; TRBD2 matches 7 bases. Germline V gene lookup returns CDR1 SGDLS and CDR2 YYNGEE. The CDR3 runs to 16 residues. V lost 2 bases to trimming and J lost 0 bases; unmatched junction nucleotides: 6. Written as DNA, the CDR3 is TGTGCCAGCAGCGTCCTAACTAGCGTAAGCACAGATACGCAGTATTTT. Its translation: CASSVLTSVSTDTQYF.

The CDR3 region is CASSLQGYNSPLHF. Here the CDR3 DNA reads TGTGCCAGCAGCCTACAGGGATACAATTCACCCCTCCACTTT. The chain links TRBV11-2 to TRBJ1-6; tentatively, D is TRBD1 (6 bases). This CDR3 has 14 amino acids. Germline loops: CDR1 SGHAT, CDR2 FQNNGV. The V and J ends lost 5 bases and 7 bases respectively, with 12 bases between them.